Listed here are 6 T cell receptor beta chains from one sample, sequenced in a study of Tregs in tolerant kidney transplant recipients. TCRdb keeps only in-frame clones here, not all; method: immunoSEQ multiplex PCR. The sample includes tens of thousands of clones, approximately 88% seen only once; the top ten take approximately 0.4%. The starting material was CD4+ T cells from blood, obtained before the transplant. Receptors were obtained from a human donor who received a combined kidney and bone marrow transplant.

V gene TRBV13 combines with J gene TRBJ2-1; 9 bases line up with TRBD2. Per germline, CDR1 PRHDT and CDR2 FYEKMQ (reference sequence). The CDR3 totals 15 residues. J was trimmed by 2 bases and V by 4 bases; bases with no gene match: 3. The DNA for the CDR3 is TGTGCCAGCAGCTCCCGACTAGCGGCCTACAATGAGCAGTTCTTC. It encodes CASSSRLAAYNEQFF. The variable domain in full, with the rest retrieved from reference TRBV13 and TRBJ2-1, is AAGVIQSPRHLIKEKRETATLKCYPIPRHDTVYWYQQGPGQDPQFLISFYEKMQSDKGSIPDRFSAQQFSDYHSELNMSSLELGDSALYFCASSSRLAAYNEQFFGPGTRLTVL.

The chain carries TRBV5-4 and TRBJ2-7; TRBD2 might be the D (6 bases). The germline gives CDR1 SGHNT, CDR2 YYREEE (reference sequence). V lost 4 bases to trimming and J lost 6 bases, with 17 bases between them. The CDR3 length is 14 residues. CDR3 coding DNA: TGTGCCAGCAGCCTCACAACTAGCCCTGTCGAGCAGTACTTC. Amino acid sequence: CASSLTTSPVEQYF.

The chain has TRBV10-3 and TRBJ1-2; TRBD1 matches at 7 bases. V shed 5 bases and J 7 bases; nucleotides not matched to a gene: 4. Germline V gene lookup returns CDR1 ENHRY and CDR2 SYGVKD. This CDR3 spans 12 amino acids. As DNA, the CDR3 is TGTGCCATCAGTACAGGGGAAGGTGGCTACACCTTC. The encoded protein is CAISTGEGGYTF.

V usage is TRBV4-3 and J usage is TRBJ2-5; D is possibly TRBD2 (6 bases). Germline CDR1 reads LGHNA; CDR2 reads YSLEER. The CDR3 length is 15 residues. Trimming removed 0 bases at V and 4 bases at J, with 12 bases between. The CDR3 reads CASSQDGGGRETQYF. CDR3 DNA: TGCGCCAGCAGCCAAGATGGTGGAGGGAGAGAGACCCAGTACTTC.

The V and J genes are TRBV2 and TRBJ2-1, with D perhaps TRBD1 (6 bases). V was shortened by 4 bases and J by 6 bases, with 13 bases between the two germline ends. The CDR3 extends over 14 amino acids. The germline gives CDR1 SNHLY, CDR2 FYNNEI. CDR3 nucleotides: TGTGCCAGCAGTGGGAACAGGGTTAGCAATGAGCAGTTCTTC. Translation gives CASSGNRVSNEQFF.

The count of this clone is one. This sequence joins TRBV28 and TRBJ1-4; tentatively, D is TRBD1 (6 bases). Germline V gene data show CDR1 as MDHEN and CDR2 as SYDVKM. Trimming left V 3 bases short and J 5 bases short, with 16 bases between. The CDR3 is 16 residues long. CDR3: CASSFSQGGRNEKLFF. The CDR3, as DNA: TGTGCCAGCAGTTTCTCACAGGGTGGCCGGAATGAAAAACTGTTTTTT.